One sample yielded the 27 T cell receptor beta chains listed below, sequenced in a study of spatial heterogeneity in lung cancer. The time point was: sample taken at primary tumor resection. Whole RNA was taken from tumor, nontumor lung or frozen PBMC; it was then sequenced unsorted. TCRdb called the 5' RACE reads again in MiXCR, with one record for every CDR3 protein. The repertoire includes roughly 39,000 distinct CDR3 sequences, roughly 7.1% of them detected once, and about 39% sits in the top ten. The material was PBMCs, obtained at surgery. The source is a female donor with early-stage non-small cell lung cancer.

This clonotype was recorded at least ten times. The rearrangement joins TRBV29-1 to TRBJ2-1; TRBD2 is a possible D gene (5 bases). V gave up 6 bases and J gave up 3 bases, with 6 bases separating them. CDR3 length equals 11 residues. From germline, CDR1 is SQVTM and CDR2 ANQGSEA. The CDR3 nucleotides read TGCAGCGTCGACTACTACAATGAGCAGTTCTTC. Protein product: CSVDYYNEQFF.

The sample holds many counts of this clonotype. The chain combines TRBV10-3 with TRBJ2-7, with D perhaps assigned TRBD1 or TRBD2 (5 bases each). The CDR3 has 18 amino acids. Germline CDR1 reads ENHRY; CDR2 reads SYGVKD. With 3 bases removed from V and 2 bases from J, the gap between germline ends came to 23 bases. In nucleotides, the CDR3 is TGTGCCATCAGTGATGGTCGTAACGAGGGGTCCCCCCCCTACGAGCAGTACTTC. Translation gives CAISDGRNEGSPPYEQYF.

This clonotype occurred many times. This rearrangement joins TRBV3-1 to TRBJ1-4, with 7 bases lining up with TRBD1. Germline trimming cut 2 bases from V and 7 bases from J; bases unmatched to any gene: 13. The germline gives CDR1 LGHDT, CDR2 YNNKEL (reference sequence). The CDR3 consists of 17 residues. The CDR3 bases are TGTGCCAGCAGCCAACCCCTTGTGGCTTACAGGGGTGAAAAACTGTTTTTT. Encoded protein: CASSQPLVAYRGEKLFF.

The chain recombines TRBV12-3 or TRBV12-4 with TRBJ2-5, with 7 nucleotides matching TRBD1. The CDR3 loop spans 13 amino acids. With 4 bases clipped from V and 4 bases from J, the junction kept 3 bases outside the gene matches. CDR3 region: CASSSDRRETQYF. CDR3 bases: TGTGCCAGCAGTTCGGACAGGCGAGAGACCCAGTACTTC.

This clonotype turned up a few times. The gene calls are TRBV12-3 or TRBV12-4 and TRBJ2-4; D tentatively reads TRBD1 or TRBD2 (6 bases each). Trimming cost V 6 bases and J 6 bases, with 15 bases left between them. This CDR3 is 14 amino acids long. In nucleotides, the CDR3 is TGTGCCAGCAGCCATCGGGGGCTGAGAAACATTCAGTACTTC. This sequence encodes CASSHRGLRNIQYF.

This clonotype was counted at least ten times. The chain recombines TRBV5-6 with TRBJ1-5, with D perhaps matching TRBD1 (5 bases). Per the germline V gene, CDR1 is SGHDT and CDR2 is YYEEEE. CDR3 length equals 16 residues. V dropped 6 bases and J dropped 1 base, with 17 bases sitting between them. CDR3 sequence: CASNFRDSGSNQPQHF. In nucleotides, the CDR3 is TGTGCCAGCAACTTCAGGGATAGTGGGAGCAATCAGCCCCAGCATTTT. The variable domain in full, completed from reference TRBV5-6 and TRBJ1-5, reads DAGVTQSPTHLIKTRGQQVTLRCSPKSGHDTVSWYQQALGQGPQFIFQYYEEEERQRGNFPDRFSGHQFPNYSSELNVNALLLGDSALYLCASNFRDSGSNQPQHFGDGTRLSIL.

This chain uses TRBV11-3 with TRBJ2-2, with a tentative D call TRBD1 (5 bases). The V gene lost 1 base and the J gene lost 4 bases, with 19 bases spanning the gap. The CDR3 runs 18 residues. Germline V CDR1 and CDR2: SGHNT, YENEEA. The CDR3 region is CASSLARGALPGTGELFF. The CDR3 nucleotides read TGTGCCAGCAGCTTAGCTCGTGGGGCTCTCCCCGGCACCGGGGAGCTGTTTTTT.

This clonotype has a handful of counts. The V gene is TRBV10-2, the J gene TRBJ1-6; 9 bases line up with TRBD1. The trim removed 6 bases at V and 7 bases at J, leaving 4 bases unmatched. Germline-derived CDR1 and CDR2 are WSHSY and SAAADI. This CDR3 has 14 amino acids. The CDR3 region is CASRPGQGNSPLHF. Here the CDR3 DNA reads TGCGCCAGCAGACCGGGACAGGGAAATTCACCCCTCCACTTT.

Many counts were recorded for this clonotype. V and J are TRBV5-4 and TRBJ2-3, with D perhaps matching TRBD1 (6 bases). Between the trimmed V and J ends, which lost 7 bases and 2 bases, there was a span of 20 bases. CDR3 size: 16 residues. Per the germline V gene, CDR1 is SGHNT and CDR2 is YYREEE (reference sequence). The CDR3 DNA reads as TGTGCCAGCTCGATGAAGTTAGGGGGACACACAGATACGCAGTATTTT. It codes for CASSMKLGGHTDTQYF.

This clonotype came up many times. The CDR3 DNA follows: TGCAGCGTTCAGGACCGGAACACCGGGGAGCTGTTTTTT. This encodes CSVQDRNTGELFF. The chain is built from TRBV29-1 and TRBJ2-2, with D hard to call. The CDR3 loop spans 13 amino acids. Trimming took 5 bases from V and 1 from J, leaving 8 bases between them. The germline V gene encodes CDR1 SQVTM and CDR2 ANQGSEA.

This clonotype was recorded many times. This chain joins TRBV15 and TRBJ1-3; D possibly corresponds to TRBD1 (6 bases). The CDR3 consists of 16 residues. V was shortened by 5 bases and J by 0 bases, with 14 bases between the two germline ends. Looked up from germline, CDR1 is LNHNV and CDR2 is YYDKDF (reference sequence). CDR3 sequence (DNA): TGTGCCACCAGCTACCAGACAGGCACCTCTGGAAACACCATATATTTT. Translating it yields CATSYQTGTSGNTIYF.

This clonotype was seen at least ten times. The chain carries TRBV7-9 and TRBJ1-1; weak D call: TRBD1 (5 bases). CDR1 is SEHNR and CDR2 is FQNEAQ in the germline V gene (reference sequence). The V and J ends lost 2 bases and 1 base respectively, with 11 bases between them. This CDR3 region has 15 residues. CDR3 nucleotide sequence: TGTGCCAGCAGCTTACGAACAGGAGGGAACACTGAAGCTTTCTTT. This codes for CASSLRTGGNTEAFF.

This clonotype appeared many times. The CDR3 protein is CASSFGQGNEKLFF. The CDR3 DNA is TGTGCCAGCAGCTTCGGACAGGGAAATGAAAAACTGTTTTTT. The chain carries TRBV7-9 and TRBJ1-4, with 8 positions matching TRBD1. The CDR3 contains 14 residues. The V segment lost 3 bases and the J segment 5 bases; nucleotides outside the gene matches: 2. CDR1 SEHNR and CDR2 FQNEAQ come from the germline V gene (reference sequence).

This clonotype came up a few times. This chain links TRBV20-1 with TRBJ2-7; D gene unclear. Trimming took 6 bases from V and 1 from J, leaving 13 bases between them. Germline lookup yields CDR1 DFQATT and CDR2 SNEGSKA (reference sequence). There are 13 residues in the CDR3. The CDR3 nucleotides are TGCAGTGCCAGCAGCAGACCGTCCTACGAGCAGTACTTC. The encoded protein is CSASSRPSYEQYF.

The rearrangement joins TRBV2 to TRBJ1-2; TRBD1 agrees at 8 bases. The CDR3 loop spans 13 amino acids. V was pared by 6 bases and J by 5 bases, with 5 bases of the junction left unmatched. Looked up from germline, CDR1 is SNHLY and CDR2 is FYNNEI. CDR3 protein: CASRADRAYGYTF. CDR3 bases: TGTGCCAGCAGGGCGGACAGGGCTTATGGCTACACCTTC.

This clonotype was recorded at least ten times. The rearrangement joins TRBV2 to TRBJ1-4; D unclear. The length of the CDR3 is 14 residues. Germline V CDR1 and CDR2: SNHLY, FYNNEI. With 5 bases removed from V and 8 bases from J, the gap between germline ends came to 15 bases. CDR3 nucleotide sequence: TGTGCCAGCAGTAAAAATAGACTTACGGAAAAACTGTTTTTT. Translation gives CASSKNRLTEKLFF.

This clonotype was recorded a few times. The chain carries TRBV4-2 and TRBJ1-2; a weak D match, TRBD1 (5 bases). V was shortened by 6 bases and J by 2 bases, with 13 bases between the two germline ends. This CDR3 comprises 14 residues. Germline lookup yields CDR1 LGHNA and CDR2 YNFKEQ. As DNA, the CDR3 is TGTGCCAGCAGTCGGGACCTTGGGAACTATGGCTACACCTTC. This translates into CASSRDLGNYGYTF.

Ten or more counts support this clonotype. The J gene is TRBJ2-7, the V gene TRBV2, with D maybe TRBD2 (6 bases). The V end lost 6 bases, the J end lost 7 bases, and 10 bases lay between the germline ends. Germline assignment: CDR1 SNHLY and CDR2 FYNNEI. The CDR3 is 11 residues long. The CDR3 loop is CASRQAGEQYF. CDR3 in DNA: TGTGCCAGCAGGCAGGCGGGGGAGCAGTACTTC.

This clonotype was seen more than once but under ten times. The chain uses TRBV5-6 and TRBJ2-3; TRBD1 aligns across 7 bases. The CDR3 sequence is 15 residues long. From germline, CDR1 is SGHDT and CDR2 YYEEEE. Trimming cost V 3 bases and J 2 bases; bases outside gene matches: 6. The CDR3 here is CASSSGTVDTDTQYF. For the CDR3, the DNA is TGTGCCAGCAGCTCCGGGACAGTTGACACAGATACGCAGTATTTT.

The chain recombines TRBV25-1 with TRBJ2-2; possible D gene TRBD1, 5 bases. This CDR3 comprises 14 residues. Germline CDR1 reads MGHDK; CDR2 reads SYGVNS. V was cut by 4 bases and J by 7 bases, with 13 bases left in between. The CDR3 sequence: CASSVRGFGGELFF. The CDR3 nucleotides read TGTGCCAGCAGTGTTAGGGGTTTTGGCGGGGAGCTGTTTTTT.

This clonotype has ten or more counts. The CDR3 DNA is TGCGCCAGCAGCTTGGAGGTGGGGGGCCCCCCGGAGACCCAGTACTTC. Protein: CASSLEVGGPPETQYF. The V gene is TRBV5-1, the J gene TRBJ2-5; D possibly uses TRBD1 or TRBD2 (6 bases each). CDR3 length equals 16 residues. Germline CDR1 reads SGHRS; CDR2 reads YFSETQ. The V and J ends lost 0 bases and 5 bases respectively, with 17 bases between them.

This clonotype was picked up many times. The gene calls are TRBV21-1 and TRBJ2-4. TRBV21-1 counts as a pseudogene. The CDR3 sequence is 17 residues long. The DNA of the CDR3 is TGTGCCAGCAGCAGAACCTGGGATTTTTTAGCCAAAAACATTCAGTACTTC. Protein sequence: CASSRTWDFLAKNIQYF.

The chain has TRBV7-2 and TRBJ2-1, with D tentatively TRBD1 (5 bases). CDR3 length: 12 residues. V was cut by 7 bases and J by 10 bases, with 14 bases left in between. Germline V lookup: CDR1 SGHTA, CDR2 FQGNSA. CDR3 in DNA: TGTGCCAGCACCCCCAGGGTGGCAGAGCAGTTCTTC. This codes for CASTPRVAEQFF.

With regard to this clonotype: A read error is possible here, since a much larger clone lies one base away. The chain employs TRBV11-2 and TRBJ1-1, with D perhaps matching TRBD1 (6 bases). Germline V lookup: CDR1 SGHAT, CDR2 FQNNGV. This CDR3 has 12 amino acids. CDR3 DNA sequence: TGTGTCAGCAGTTTGGACAGTTCTGAAGCTTTCTTT. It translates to CVSSLDSSEAFF.

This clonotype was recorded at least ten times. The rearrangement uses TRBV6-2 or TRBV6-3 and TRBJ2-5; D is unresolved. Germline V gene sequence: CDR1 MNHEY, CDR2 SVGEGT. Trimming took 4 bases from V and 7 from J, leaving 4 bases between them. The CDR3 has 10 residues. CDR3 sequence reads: CASSSGTQYF. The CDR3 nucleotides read TGTGCCAGCAGTTCGGGGACCCAGTACTTC.

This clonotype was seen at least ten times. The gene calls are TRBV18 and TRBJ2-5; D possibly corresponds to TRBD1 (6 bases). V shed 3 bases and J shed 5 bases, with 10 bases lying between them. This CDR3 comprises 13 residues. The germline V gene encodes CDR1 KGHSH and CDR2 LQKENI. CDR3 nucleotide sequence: TGTGCCAGCTCACCCAGGGGTTGGGAGACCCAGTACTTC. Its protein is CASSPRGWETQYF.

CDR3 DNA: TGTGCCAGCAAGACTAGCGGGGATAAACAAGAGACCCAGTACTTC. Its translation is CASKTSGDKQETQYF. This sequence joins TRBV12-3 or TRBV12-4 and TRBJ2-5, with 11 nucleotides matching TRBD2. V was clipped by 7 bases and J by 2 bases; unmatched bases: 6. The CDR3 totals 15 residues.